The next 18 T cell receptor beta chains were all read from a single sample in a study of shared clonotypes between healthy human individuals. TCRdb keeps only in-frame clones here, not all; method: immunoSEQ multiplex PCR. The sample consists of just under 350,000 clones, about 70% of them appearing once. The sequenced sample was memory CD4+ T cells sorted from blood. The subset was: CD45RA-negative fraction. These receptors all come from a man aged 25-40 years in good health.

This clone turned up a few times. The chain recombines TRBV6-1 with TRBJ2-1; the D call may be TRBD1 or TRBD2 (5 bases each). Germline V gene lookup returns CDR1 MNHNS and CDR2 SASEGT. V gave up 8 bases and J gave up 9 bases, with 17 bases separating them. This CDR3 comprises 13 residues. Written as DNA, the CDR3 is TGTGCCAGCCTTATGGGGGAGTTGGGTGAGCAGTTCTTC. Protein sequence: CASLMGELGEQFF.

The rearrangement uses TRBV6-5 and TRBJ1-4, with 7 bases aligning to TRBD1. V dropped 0 bases and J dropped 5; count of bases not matched to a gene: 3. This CDR3 has 15 amino acids. Germline V gene lookup returns CDR1 MNHEY and CDR2 SVGAGI. The CDR3 nucleotides read TGTGCCAGCAGTTACTCGACAGGGATAAATGAAAAACTGTTTTTT. It codes for CASSYSTGINEKLFF.

The chain links TRBV15 to TRBJ2-5; no definite D call. Germline lookup yields CDR1 LNHNV and CDR2 YYDKDF (reference sequence). V lost 5 bases to trimming and J lost 2 bases, with 12 bases between them. CDR3 size: 14 residues. Here the CDR3 reads CATSGPWTQETQYF. In nucleotides, the CDR3 is TGTGCCACCAGCGGACCCTGGACGCAAGAGACCCAGTACTTC.

This chain links TRBV28 with TRBJ1-2; D possibly corresponds to TRBD1 (6 bases). The CDR3 extends over 14 amino acids. V gave up 6 bases and J gave up 4 bases, with 15 bases separating them. In germline, CDR1 is MDHEN, CDR2 SYDVKM. The CDR3 spells CASRGRGVIYGYTF. The CDR3 coding sequence is TGTGCCAGCAGGGGTAGGGGGGTGATCTATGGCTACACCTTC.

This clone was seen more than once but under ten times. The CDR3 sequence is CASSVAPDTQYF. CDR3 nucleotide sequence: TGTGCCAGCAGTGTTGCTCCAGATACGCAGTATTTT. The V gene is TRBV2, the J gene TRBJ2-3, with unresolved D. With 4 bases removed from V and 4 bases from J, the gap between germline ends came to 6 bases. Per the germline V gene, CDR1 is SNHLY and CDR2 is FYNNEI. The CDR3 loop spans 12 amino acids.

V and J are TRBV10-3 and TRBJ2-1; D remains ambiguous. The germline V gene has CDR1 ENHRY and CDR2 SYGVKD. The V gene lost 1 base and the J gene lost 7 bases, with 2 bases spanning the gap. The CDR3 extends over 11 amino acids. CDR3 protein: CAISELNEQFF. CDR3 in DNA: TGTGCCATCAGTGAGTTAAATGAGCAGTTCTTC.

The chain joins TRBV5-1 to TRBJ2-7, with 13 bases fitting TRBD2. V shed 4 bases and J 11 bases; nucleotides not matched to a gene: 9. The CDR3 sequence is 14 residues long. From germline, CDR1 is SGHRS and CDR2 YFSETQ. The CDR3 protein is CASSTGTSGTREYF. Here the CDR3 DNA reads TGCGCCAGCAGCACCGGGACTAGCGGGACCCGGGAGTACTTC.

The chain carries TRBV6-6 and TRBJ2-2; 15 bases fit TRBD2. This CDR3 is 16 amino acids long. Looked up from germline, CDR1 is MNHNY and CDR2 is SVGAGI (reference sequence). Germline trimming cut 7 bases from V and 6 bases from J; bases unmatched to any gene: 6. CDR3 sequence reads: CASIGLAGGFAGELFF. The CDR3 DNA reads TGTGCCAGCATAGGACTAGCGGGAGGGTTCGCCGGGGAGCTGTTTTTT.

V gene TRBV5-5 combines with J gene TRBJ2-7; 9 bases fit TRBD1. Germline loops: CDR1 SGHKS, CDR2 YYEKEE (reference sequence). Germline trimming cut 4 bases from V and 1 base from J; bases unmatched to any gene: 6. The CDR3 is 15 residues long. Here the CDR3 DNA reads TGTGCCAGCAGCATAACCGGGACAGGGTCCTACGAGCAGTACTTC. Its protein is CASSITGTGSYEQYF.

In DNA form, the CDR3 reads TGCGCCAGCAGCTCACGGACTAGCGGGAGAATTAATGAGCAGTTCTTC. Residues: CASSSRTSGRINEQFF. The rearrangement links TRBV5-1 to TRBJ2-1; TRBD2 matches at 13 bases. This CDR3 is 16 amino acids long. Germline loops: CDR1 SGHRS, CDR2 YFSETQ. V lost 3 bases and J lost 7; bases outside the gene matches: 7.

The CDR3 nucleotides are TGTGCCTGGGGGGCGGCAGGGGGCAATCAGCCCCAGCATTTT. Amino acid sequence: CAWGAAGGNQPQHF. The chain employs TRBV30 and TRBJ1-5; D possibly corresponds to TRBD1 (6 bases). Trimming removed 5 bases from V and 2 bases from J, with 13 bases in between. The CDR3 consists of 14 residues. Per germline, CDR1 GTSNPN and CDR2 SVGIG (reference sequence). Looking up the rest from reference TRBV30 and TRBJ1-5 gives the full variable domain: SQTIHQWPATLVQPVGSPLSLECTVEGTSNPNLYWYRQAAGRGLQLLFYSVGIGQISSEVPQNLSASRPQDRQFILSSKKLLLSDSGFYLCAWGAAGGNQPQHFGDGTRLSIL.

The chain uses TRBV6-1 and TRBJ2-7; 11 nucleotides line up with TRBD2. The CDR3 runs 15 residues. J lost 7 bases, V lost 8 bases, and 13 bases had no gene match. Germline CDR1 and CDR2: MNHNS and SASEGT. The CDR3 loop reads CASEFSSGRLGEQYF. The CDR3 DNA is TGTGCCAGCGAGTTCTCTAGCGGGAGGCTGGGGGAGCAGTACTTC.

In its sample, this clone was seen once. The chain is built from TRBV27 and TRBJ2-7, with unresolved D. Germline V gene data show CDR1 as MNHEY and CDR2 as SMNVEV (reference sequence). The germline V and J ends were trimmed by 3 bases and 5 bases, with 14 bases remaining between them. The CDR3 consists of 14 residues. CDR3: CASSLDRSGNEQYF. CDR3 bases: TGTGCCAGCAGTTTGGACCGATCGGGCAACGAGCAGTACTTC.

The rearrangement links TRBV5-6 to TRBJ2-7, with D possibly TRBD1 on 6 matching bases. Germline values: CDR1 SGHDT, CDR2 YYEEEE. This CDR3 is 14 amino acids long. Trimming stripped 0 bases from V and 0 bases from J, with 7 bases between. The DNA for the CDR3 is TGTGCCAGCAGCTTGGGACAGGCCTCCTACGAGCAGTACTTC. This sequence encodes CASSLGQASYEQYF.

This clone was found a few times. The V call is TRBV7-2, the J call TRBJ2-1; D perhaps matches TRBD1 (7 bases). This CDR3 has 13 amino acids. Germline assignment: CDR1 SGHTA and CDR2 FQGNSA. Trimming cost V 5 bases and J 9 bases, with 14 bases left between them. The CDR3: CASSKGAGGEQFF. The CDR3 nucleotides read TGTGCCAGCAGCAAGGGGGCCGGGGGTGAGCAGTTCTTC.

The J gene is TRBJ2-3, the V gene TRBV11-3; 12 nucleotides align to TRBD2. The germline gives CDR1 SGHNT, CDR2 YENEEA. This CDR3 is built from 14 residues. J gave up 6 bases and V 3 bases, and 1 base lay outside the gene matches. CDR3 region: CASSFGTSGDTQYF. The CDR3 nucleotides read TGTGCCAGCAGCTTTGGGACTAGCGGGGATACGCAGTATTTT. Together with reference TRBV11-3 and TRBJ2-3, the CDR3 gives the full variable domain: EAGVVQSPRYKIIEKKQPVAFWCNPISGHNTLYWYLQNLGQGPELLIRYENEEAVDDSQLPKDRFSAERLKGVDSTLKIQPAELGDSAVYLCASSFGTSGDTQYFGPGTRLTVL.

The chain employs TRBV18 and TRBJ1-2; possible D gene TRBD1, 5 bases. Germline V gives CDR1 KGHSH, CDR2 LQKENI. This CDR3 spans 16 amino acids. V lost 3 bases and J 6 bases, leaving 20 bases between the germline ends. This CDR3 reads CASSPLPGPDFDGYTF. The CDR3 coding sequence is TGTGCCAGCTCACCTTTACCGGGACCGGACTTTGATGGCTACACCTTC.

The table lists this clone with a few counts. The genes are TRBV2 and TRBJ2-7; either TRBD1 or TRBD2 may supply D (5 bases each). This CDR3 is built from 16 residues. In germline, CDR1 is SNHLY, CDR2 FYNNEI. V dropped 6 bases and J dropped 0 bases, with 18 bases sitting between them. CDR3 sequence: CASRGDGAFSSYEQYF. The CDR3 bases are TGTGCCAGCAGGGGGGACGGAGCGTTCAGCTCCTACGAGCAGTACTTC. Based on the CDR3 plus reference TRBV2 and TRBJ2-7, the full variable domain is EPEVTQTPSHQVTQMGQEVILRCVPISNHLYFYWYRQILGQKVEFLVSFYNNEISEKSEIFDDQFSVERPDGSNFTLKIRSTKLEDSAMYFCASRGDGAFSSYEQYFGPGTRLTVT.